This paragraph reports one TCR beta chain. These data belong to a study of blood T cell repertoires in COVID-19. With 0 bases removed from V and 6 bases from J, the gap between germline ends came to 9 bases. Germline-derived CDR1 and CDR2 are GTSNPN and SVGIG (reference sequence). This CDR3 contains 13 residues. Only in-frame clones appear in the TCRdb table, and some are missing; sequencing was by immunoSEQ multiplex PCR. This table has around 160,000 clones, around 89% appearing once. This receptor was obtained from a woman between 25 and 40 years old with acute COVID-19. The sample taken for sequencing was PBMCs or T cells enriched from blood (not recorded which). V is TRBV30 and J is TRBJ1-5, with D possibly TRBD1 on 5 matching bases. DNA of the CDR3: TGTGCCTGGAGTGTAGGGGAGGCTCAGCCCCAGCATTTT. It specifies CAWSVGEAQPQHF.